A selection of T cell receptor beta chains follows, all from one sample in a study of T cell repertoires in cytomegalovirus infection. No antigen has been assigned to these receptors. TCRdb redid the calling of the reads with MiXCR, one entry per CDR3 protein. Here the sample spans a few hundred thousand distinct CDR3 sequences, about two fifths being singletons. The sequencing here drew on cultured PBMCs, taken from culture after CMV antigen stimulation. The origin of the receptors is a human donor in good health (CMV status not recorded). Some clones in this sample may be carry-over from other donors' samples. Each CDR3 is given without its conserved first and last residue. Each record gives: D gene, J gene, V gene, CDR3 protein. D genes are given only for firm matches.

d_gene: NA
j_gene: TRBJ1-1
v_gene: TRBV7-6
CDR3aa: ASSLMRGGDTEAF

d_gene: TRBD1
j_gene: TRBJ2-7
v_gene: TRBV7-4
CDR3aa: ASSNRGKNEQY

d_gene: NA
j_gene: TRBJ2-7
v_gene: TRBV5-1
CDR3aa: ASSPRTVGRLLYEQY

d_gene: NA
j_gene: TRBJ2-4
v_gene: TRBV11-2
CDR3aa: ASSPERGLKNIQY

d_gene: NA
j_gene: TRBJ1-5
v_gene: TRBV12-3/TRBV12-4
CDR3aa: ASSLVGPQQPQH

d_gene: NA
j_gene: TRBJ2-5
v_gene: TRBV12-3/TRBV12-4
CDR3aa: ASSFGGQMEETQY

d_gene: TRBD1
j_gene: TRBJ1-2
v_gene: TRBV6-1
CDR3aa: ASSEPGQGYGYT

d_gene: NA
j_gene: TRBJ2-3
v_gene: TRBV27
CDR3aa: ASSKTWTRTDTQY

d_gene: NA
j_gene: TRBJ2-7
v_gene: TRBV11-3
CDR3aa: ASSSRDNPYEQY

d_gene: NA
j_gene: TRBJ2-5
v_gene: TRBV7-8
CDR3aa: ASSHITGVRTQY

d_gene: TRBD2
j_gene: TRBJ2-1
v_gene: TRBV4-1
CDR3aa: ASSQHPGGDSYNEQF

d_gene: TRBD2
j_gene: TRBJ2-1
v_gene: TRBV7-2
CDR3aa: ASSPRTSSLEQF

d_gene: TRBD2
j_gene: TRBJ2-5
v_gene: TRBV7-3
CDR3aa: ASSYSGARALETQY

d_gene: NA
j_gene: TRBJ2-7
v_gene: TRBV12-3/TRBV12-4
CDR3aa: ASSQPELGIEQY

d_gene: NA
j_gene: TRBJ1-1
v_gene: TRBV5-4
CDR3aa: ASSLMGYDTEAF

d_gene: NA
j_gene: TRBJ1-4
v_gene: TRBV12-3/TRBV12-4
CDR3aa: ASSPRGKLF

d_gene: NA
j_gene: TRBJ1-5
v_gene: TRBV19
CDR3aa: ASSIDLCRGGNQPQH

d_gene: TRBD2
j_gene: TRBJ2-6
v_gene: TRBV6-1
CDR3aa: ASLRGGSADQTYSGANVLT

d_gene: TRBD1
j_gene: TRBJ2-1
v_gene: TRBV7-7
CDR3aa: ASSDGQGFEQF

d_gene: NA
j_gene: TRBJ2-3
v_gene: TRBV12-5
CDR3aa: ASGFLGTGTDTQY

d_gene: NA
j_gene: TRBJ2-3
v_gene: TRBV6-6
CDR3aa: SSSPARADTQY

d_gene: TRBD1
j_gene: TRBJ1-1
v_gene: TRBV10-3
CDR3aa: AISELGTAEVGNTEAF

d_gene: NA
j_gene: TRBJ2-7
v_gene: TRBV6-5
CDR3aa: ASGTRGYEQY

d_gene: TRBD2
j_gene: TRBJ2-7
v_gene: TRBV7-2
CDR3aa: ASSSRGGLEQY

d_gene: NA
j_gene: TRBJ2-5
v_gene: TRBV27
CDR3aa: ASRMGSAYPQETQY

d_gene: NA
j_gene: TRBJ2-3
v_gene: TRBV6-1
CDR3aa: ASSAYTDTQY

d_gene: NA
j_gene: TRBJ2-4
v_gene: TRBV12-3/TRBV12-4
CDR3aa: ASSPWEAKNIQY

d_gene: TRBD2
j_gene: TRBJ2-2
v_gene: TRBV7-2
CDR3aa: ASSPQAGVSGELF

d_gene: NA
j_gene: TRBJ1-5
v_gene: TRBV7-2
CDR3aa: ASSLAGLSGGQPQH

d_gene: TRBD1
j_gene: TRBJ1-1
v_gene: TRBV11-2
CDR3aa: ASSLVWGTENTEAF

d_gene: NA
j_gene: TRBJ2-5
v_gene: TRBV2
CDR3aa: ASSDLVVRTQY

d_gene: NA
j_gene: TRBJ2-1
v_gene: TRBV7-2
CDR3aa: ASSLATAEYNEQF

d_gene: NA
j_gene: TRBJ2-7
v_gene: TRBV18
CDR3aa: ASSPPGGVGYEQY

d_gene: NA
j_gene: TRBJ2-4
v_gene: TRBV7-6
CDR3aa: ASSPPGDNIQY

d_gene: NA
j_gene: TRBJ1-1
v_gene: TRBV6-5
CDR3aa: ASSYSIVLNTQAF

d_gene: NA
j_gene: TRBJ2-5
v_gene: TRBV6-1
CDR3aa: ASGPGPAETQY

d_gene: NA
j_gene: TRBJ2-3
v_gene: TRBV20-1
CDR3aa: SANLGGSSRDTQY

d_gene: TRBD1
j_gene: TRBJ2-3
v_gene: TRBV11-2
CDR3aa: ASSSTGDSFTDTQY

d_gene: TRBD2
j_gene: TRBJ2-5
v_gene: TRBV7-2
CDR3aa: ASSLTSGPQETQY

d_gene: NA
j_gene: TRBJ1-2
v_gene: TRBV27
CDR3aa: ASSPLTGGGDGYT

d_gene: TRBD1
j_gene: TRBJ2-2
v_gene: TRBV7-9
CDR3aa: ASTLGTDVGELF

d_gene: TRBD1
j_gene: TRBJ2-1
v_gene: TRBV25-1
CDR3aa: ASTGRDRGREQF

d_gene: NA
j_gene: TRBJ2-3
v_gene: TRBV19
CDR3aa: ASTRGRGSTDTQY

d_gene: NA
j_gene: TRBJ2-5
v_gene: TRBV20-1
CDR3aa: SAGKSGTQY

d_gene: NA
j_gene: TRBJ2-5
v_gene: TRBV19
CDR3aa: ASSIIGPTETQY

d_gene: NA
j_gene: TRBJ1-6
v_gene: TRBV6-1
CDR3aa: ASRGASENSPLH

d_gene: NA
j_gene: TRBJ1-5
v_gene: TRBV12-3/TRBV12-4
CDR3aa: ASSPRTGFNQPQH

d_gene: TRBD2
j_gene: TRBJ2-5
v_gene: TRBV6-8
CDR3aa: ASSYVGAGGRTQY

d_gene: NA
j_gene: TRBJ1-1
v_gene: TRBV4-1
CDR3aa: ASSQQLMNTEAF

d_gene: TRBD1
j_gene: TRBJ2-7
v_gene: TRBV10-3
CDR3aa: AISEGQGPYEQY

d_gene: TRBD2
j_gene: TRBJ2-3
v_gene: TRBV11-2
CDR3aa: ASSLGRSGGDTQY

d_gene: NA
j_gene: TRBJ2-3
v_gene: TRBV7-8
CDR3aa: ASSTPDDGTDTQY

d_gene: TRBD1
j_gene: TRBJ1-1
v_gene: TRBV5-1
CDR3aa: ASSQGARINTEAF

d_gene: NA
j_gene: TRBJ2-1
v_gene: TRBV6-5
CDR3aa: ASEAGDNEQF

d_gene: NA
j_gene: TRBJ1-2
v_gene: TRBV12-3/TRBV12-4
CDR3aa: ASSYDGRDGYT

d_gene: TRBD2
j_gene: TRBJ2-3
v_gene: TRBV7-8
CDR3aa: ASSSPRTSGNTQY

d_gene: NA
j_gene: TRBJ2-5
v_gene: TRBV29-1
CDR3aa: SALGGGTQY